In its sample, the clone carrying this TCR beta chain was seen once. Vbeta (60) and Jbeta (13) primers were used in the PCR. This table comes from immunoSEQ multiplex PCR, and its TCRdb copy is limited to in-frame clones, with some not included. In the table there are 90,000 to 120,000 clones, 82% of which are singletons. Trimming took 4 bases from V and 7 from J; bases not matched to a gene: 12. CDR1 is SGHVS and CDR2 is FQNEAQ in the germline V gene. The CDR3 loop spans 17 amino acids. This entry belongs to a study of cytomegalovirus exposure and HLA in healthy donors. This sequence was found in a young man in good health and CMV-seropositive. The sample consisted of PBMCs. The V and J genes are TRBV7-8 and TRBJ1-5, with 11 bases matching TRBD1. The CDR3 nucleotides are TGTGCCAGCAGCTCCGGGACAGGGGGAGTCGTTAAACAGCCCCAGCATTTT. Translation: CASSSGTGGVVKQPQHF.